Below, one TCR beta chain is given with its context. This CDR3 has 18 residues. In germline, CDR1 is MNHEY, CDR2 SMNVEV (reference sequence). Trimming cost V 4 bases and J 5 bases, with 26 bases left between them. The data stem from a study of cytomegalovirus exposure and HLA in healthy donors. Clones were read by immunoSEQ multiplex PCR, and TCRdb kept only the in-frame ones, dropping some. The data contain around 200,000 clones, approximately 83% of them singletons. The sequencing sample was made of PBMCs. The sequence came from a woman aged 18-35 years in good health and CMV-seropositive. The V and J genes are TRBV27 and TRBJ2-5; D call uncertain. The CDR3 loop reads CASSSTPRVGAVSETQYF. CDR3 nucleotides: TGTGCCAGCAGTTCTACCCCTCGAGTTGGAGCTGTTTCGGAGACCCAGTACTTC.